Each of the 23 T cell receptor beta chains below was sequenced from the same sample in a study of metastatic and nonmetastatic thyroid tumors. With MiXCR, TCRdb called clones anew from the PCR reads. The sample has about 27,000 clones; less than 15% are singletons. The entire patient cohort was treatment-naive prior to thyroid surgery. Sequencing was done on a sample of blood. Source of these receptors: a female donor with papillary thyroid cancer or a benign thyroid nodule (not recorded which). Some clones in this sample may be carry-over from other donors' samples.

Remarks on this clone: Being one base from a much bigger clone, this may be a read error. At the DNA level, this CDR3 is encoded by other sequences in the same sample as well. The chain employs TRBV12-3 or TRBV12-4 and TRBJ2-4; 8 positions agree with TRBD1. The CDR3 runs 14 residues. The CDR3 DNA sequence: TGTGCCAGCACCCTAGGGACAGGAGTAATTCCAACCGACTTC. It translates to CASTLGTGVIPTDF.

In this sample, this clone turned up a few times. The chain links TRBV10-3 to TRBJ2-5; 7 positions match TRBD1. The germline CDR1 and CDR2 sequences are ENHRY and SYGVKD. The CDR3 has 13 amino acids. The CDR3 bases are TGTACCACCCTGGGGGACAGTGTAGAGACCCAGTACTTC. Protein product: CTTLGDSVETQYF.

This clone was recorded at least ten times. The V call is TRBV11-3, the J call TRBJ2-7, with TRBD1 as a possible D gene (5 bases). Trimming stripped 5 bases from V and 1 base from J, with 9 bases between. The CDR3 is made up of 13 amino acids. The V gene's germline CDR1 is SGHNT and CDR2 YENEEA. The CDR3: CASSPRQSYEQYF. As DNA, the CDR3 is TGTGCCAGCAGCCCCCGACAGTCCTACGAGCAGTACTTC.

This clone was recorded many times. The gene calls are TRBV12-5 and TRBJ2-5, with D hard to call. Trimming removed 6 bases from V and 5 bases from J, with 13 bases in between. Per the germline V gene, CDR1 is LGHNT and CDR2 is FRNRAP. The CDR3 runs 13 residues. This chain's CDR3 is CASGPKGWETQYF. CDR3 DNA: TGTGCTAGTGGCCCTAAAGGGTGGGAGACCCAGTACTTC.

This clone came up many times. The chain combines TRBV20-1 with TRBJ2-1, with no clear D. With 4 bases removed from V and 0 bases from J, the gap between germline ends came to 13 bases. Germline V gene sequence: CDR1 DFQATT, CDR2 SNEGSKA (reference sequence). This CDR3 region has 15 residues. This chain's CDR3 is CSATGIIDSYNEQFF. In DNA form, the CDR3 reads TGCAGTGCTACAGGCATCATCGACTCCTACAATGAGCAGTTCTTC.

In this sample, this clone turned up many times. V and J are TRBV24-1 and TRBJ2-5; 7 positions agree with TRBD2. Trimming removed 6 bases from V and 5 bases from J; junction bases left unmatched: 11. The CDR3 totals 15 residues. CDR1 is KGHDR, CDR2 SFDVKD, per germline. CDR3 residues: CATSSSVGGRETQYF. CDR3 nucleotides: TGTGCCACCAGTAGTTCGGTGGGAGGGCGGGAGACCCAGTACTTC.

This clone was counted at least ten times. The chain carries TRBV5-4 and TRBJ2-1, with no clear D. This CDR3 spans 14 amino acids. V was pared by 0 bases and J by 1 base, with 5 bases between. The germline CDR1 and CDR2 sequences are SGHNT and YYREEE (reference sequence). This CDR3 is CASSLALSYNEQFF. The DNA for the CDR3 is TGTGCCAGCAGCTTGGCCCTTTCCTACAATGAGCAGTTCTTC.

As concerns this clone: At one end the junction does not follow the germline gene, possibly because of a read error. The CDR3 spells CASSDSPEGVTEAFF. The CDR3 region has the DNA TGTGCCAGCAGTGACTCCCCGGAGGGGGTCACTGAAGCTTTCTTT. The gene calls are TRBV6-5 and TRBJ1-1; D may be TRBD1 (6 bases). This CDR3 is built from 15 residues. CDR1 and CDR2 from the germline V gene are MNHEY and SVGAGI.

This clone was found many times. CDR3 coding DNA: TGTGCCAGCAGCTTTGGAAATCTTGGGGGCCACGAGCAGTACTTC. It codes for CASSFGNLGGHEQYF. The chain carries TRBV7-2 and TRBJ2-7, with D perhaps matching TRBD1 (6 bases). The V gene's germline CDR1 is SGHTA and CDR2 FQGNSA. Between the trimmed V and J ends, which lost 3 bases and 5 bases, there was a span of 17 bases. This CDR3 contains 15 residues.

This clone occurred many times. The CDR3 DNA follows: TGTGCCAGTAGTATACTTGGCCAAATTGATCAGCCCCAGCATTTT. Amino acid sequence: CASSILGQIDQPQHF. The chain carries TRBV19 and TRBJ1-5; D remains unclear. CDR1 is LNHDA and CDR2 is SQIVND in the germline V gene (reference sequence). Between the trimmed V and J ends, which lost 2 bases and 5 bases, there was a span of 13 bases. This CDR3 is 15 amino acids long.

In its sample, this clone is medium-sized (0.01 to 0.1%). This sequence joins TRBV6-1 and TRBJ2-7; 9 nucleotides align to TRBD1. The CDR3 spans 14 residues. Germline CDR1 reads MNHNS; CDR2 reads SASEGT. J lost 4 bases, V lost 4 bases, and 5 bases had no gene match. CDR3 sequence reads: CASSVQGAEYEQYF. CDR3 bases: TGTGCCAGCAGTGTACAGGGGGCCGAGTACGAGCAGTACTTC.

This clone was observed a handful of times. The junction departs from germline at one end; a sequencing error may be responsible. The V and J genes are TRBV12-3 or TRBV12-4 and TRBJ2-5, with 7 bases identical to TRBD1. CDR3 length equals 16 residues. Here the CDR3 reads CASSARQGQNQETQYF. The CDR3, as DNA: TGCGCCAGCAGTGCGCGACAGGGCCAAAATCAAGAGACCCAGTACTTC.

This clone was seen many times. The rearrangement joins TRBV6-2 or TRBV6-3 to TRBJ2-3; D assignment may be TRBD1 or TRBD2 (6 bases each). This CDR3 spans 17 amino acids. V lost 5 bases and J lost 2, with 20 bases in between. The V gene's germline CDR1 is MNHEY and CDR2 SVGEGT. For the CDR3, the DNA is TGTGCCAGCAGTACACCATTAGGGGGGCAGGACACAGATACGCAGTATTTT. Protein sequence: CASSTPLGGQDTDTQYF.

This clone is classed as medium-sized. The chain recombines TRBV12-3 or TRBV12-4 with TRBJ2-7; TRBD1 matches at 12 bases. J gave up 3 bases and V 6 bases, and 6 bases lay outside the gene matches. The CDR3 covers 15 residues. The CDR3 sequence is CASSSGTGGFYEQYF. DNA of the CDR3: TGTGCCAGCAGCAGCGGGACAGGGGGCTTCTACGAGCAGTACTTC.

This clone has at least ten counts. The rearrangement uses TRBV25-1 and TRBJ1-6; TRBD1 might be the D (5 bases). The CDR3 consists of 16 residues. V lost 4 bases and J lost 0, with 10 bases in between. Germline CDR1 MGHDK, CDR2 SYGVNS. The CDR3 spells CASSGVGHSYNSPLHF. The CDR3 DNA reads TGTGCCAGCAGTGGGGTCGGACACTCCTATAATTCACCCCTCCACTTT.

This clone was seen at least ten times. CDR3 region: CASREKTYGFNEKLFF. DNA of the CDR3: TGTGCCAGCAGGGAAAAGACGTACGGTTTTAATGAAAAACTGTTTTTT. J is TRBJ1-4 and V is TRBV2; D uncertain. The CDR3 is made up of 16 amino acids. Looked up from germline, CDR1 is SNHLY and CDR2 is FYNNEI. V was clipped by 6 bases and J by 4 bases, with 18 bases between them.

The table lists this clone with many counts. The CDR3 region has the DNA TGTGCCAGCACCTTGGACCGACCGAACACTGAAGCTTTCTTT. Translation gives CASTLDRPNTEAFF. The V gene is TRBV6-1, the J gene TRBJ1-1, with unresolved D. Trimming pared 7 bases from V and 1 base from J, leaving 13 bases between. Germline V CDR1 and CDR2: MNHNS, SASEGT. The CDR3 loop spans 14 amino acids.

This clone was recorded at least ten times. The CDR3 reads CASSQGGRNFETQYF. The CDR3 DNA is TGTGCCAGCAGCCAAGGGGGACGAAACTTCGAGACCCAGTACTTC. The rearrangement uses TRBV7-9 and TRBJ2-5; tentatively, D is TRBD1 (6 bases). Trimming removed 5 bases from V and 5 bases from J, with 18 bases in between. This CDR3 is built from 15 residues. The germline V gene encodes CDR1 SEHNR and CDR2 FQNEAQ (reference sequence). Full variable domain (rest looked up from reference TRBV7-9 and TRBJ2-5): DTGVSQNPRHKITKRGQNVTFRCDPISEHNRLYWYRQTLGQGPEFLTYFQNEAQLEKSRLLSDRFSAERPKGSFSTLEIQRTEQGDSAMYLCASSQGGRNFETQYFGPGTRLLVL.

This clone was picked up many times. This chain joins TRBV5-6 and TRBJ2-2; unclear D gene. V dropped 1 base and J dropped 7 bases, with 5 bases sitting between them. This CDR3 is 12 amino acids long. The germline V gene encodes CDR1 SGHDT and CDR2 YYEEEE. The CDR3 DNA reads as TGTGCCAGCAGCTTGAGTTACGGGGAGCTGTTTTTT. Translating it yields CASSLSYGELFF.

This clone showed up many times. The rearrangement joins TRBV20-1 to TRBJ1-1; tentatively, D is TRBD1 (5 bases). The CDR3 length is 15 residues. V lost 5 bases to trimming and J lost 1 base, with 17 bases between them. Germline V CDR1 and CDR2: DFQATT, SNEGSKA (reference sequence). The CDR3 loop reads CSASWGVSANTEAFF. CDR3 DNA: TGCAGTGCTTCGTGGGGGGTATCCGCGAACACTGAAGCTTTCTTT.

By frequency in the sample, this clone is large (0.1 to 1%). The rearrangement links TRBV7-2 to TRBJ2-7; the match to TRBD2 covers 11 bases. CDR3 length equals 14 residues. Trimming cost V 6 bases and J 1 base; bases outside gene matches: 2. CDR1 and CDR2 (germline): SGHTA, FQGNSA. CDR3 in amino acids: CASRSSGGSYEQYF. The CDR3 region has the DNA TGTGCCAGCAGGTCTAGCGGGGGGTCCTACGAGCAGTACTTC.

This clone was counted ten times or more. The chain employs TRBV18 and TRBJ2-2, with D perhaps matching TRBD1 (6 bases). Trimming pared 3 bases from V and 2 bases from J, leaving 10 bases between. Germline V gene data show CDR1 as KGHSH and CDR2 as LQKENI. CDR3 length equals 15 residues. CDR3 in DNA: TGTGCCAGCTCACCCCAACAGGGTAACACCGGGGAGCTGTTTTTT. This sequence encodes CASSPQQGNTGELFF.

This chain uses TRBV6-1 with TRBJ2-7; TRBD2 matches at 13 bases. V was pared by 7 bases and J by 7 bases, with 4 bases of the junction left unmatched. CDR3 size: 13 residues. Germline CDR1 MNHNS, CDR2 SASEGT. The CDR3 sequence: CASMELAGGEQYF. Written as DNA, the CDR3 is TGTGCCAGCATGGAACTAGCGGGAGGGGAGCAGTACTTC.